This T cell receptor beta chain was found in a study of blood T cell repertoires in COVID-19. Study-wide context: PBMCs, B-cell-depleted T cells, or T cells provided the cDNA or gDNA that made up the material.

This CDR3 is 14 amino acids long. The germline V gene has CDR1 MNHEY and CDR2 SMNVEV (reference sequence). V lost 5 bases, J lost 6 bases, and 17 bases lay in between. Profiling relied on immunoSEQ multiplex PCR, and the TCRdb table lists in-frame clones only, not all of them. The data contain around 43,000 clones, about 85% of them seen just once; the ten biggest clones take up approximately 20%. The sequenced sample consisted of peripheral blood. This chain uses TRBV27 with TRBJ2-7, with D tentatively TRBD2 (6 bases). The TCR sequence derives from a man aged 45-65 years in a cohort sampled during active COVID-19. CDR3 nucleotides: TGTGCCAGCAGTCCTTCCCCCTCCGGGGGCGAGCAGTACTTC. Translation gives CASSPSPSGGEQYF.